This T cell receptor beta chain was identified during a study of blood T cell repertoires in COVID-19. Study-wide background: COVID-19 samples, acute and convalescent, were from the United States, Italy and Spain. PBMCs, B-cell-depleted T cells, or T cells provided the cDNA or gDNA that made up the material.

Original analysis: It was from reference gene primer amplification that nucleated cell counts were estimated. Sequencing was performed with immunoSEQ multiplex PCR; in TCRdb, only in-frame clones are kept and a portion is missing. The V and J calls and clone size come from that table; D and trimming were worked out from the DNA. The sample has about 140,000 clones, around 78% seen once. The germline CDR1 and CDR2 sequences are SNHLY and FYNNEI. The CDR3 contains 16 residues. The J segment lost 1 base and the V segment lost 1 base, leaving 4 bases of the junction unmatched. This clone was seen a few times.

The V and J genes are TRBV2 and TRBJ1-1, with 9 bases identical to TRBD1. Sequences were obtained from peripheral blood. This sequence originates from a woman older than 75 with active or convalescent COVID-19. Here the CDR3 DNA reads TGTGCCAGCAGTGAAGATTGGGACAGGGCGAACACTGAAGCTTTCTTT. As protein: CASSEDWDRANTEAFF.